Below, one T cell receptor (beta chain) is given with its context. Here immunoSEQ multiplex PCR was the method, and the copy in TCRdb shows in-frame clones only, minus some. The sample shows 100,000 or so clones, 90% of them seen only once. The sample originates from a study of OX40 agonist ivuxolimab in advanced cancers. The sampling schedule covered blood at baseline, cycle 4 day 1, and cycle 7 day 1. Germline V CDR1 and CDR2: MDHEN, SYDVKM. The ends were cut back, 8 bases at V and 2 bases at J, with 16 bases in the middle. The CDR3 extends over 14 amino acids. The rearrangement joins TRBV28 to TRBJ2-7; tentative D call: TRBD1 (6 bases). The receptor comes from an adult with an advanced solid tumor such as melanoma, head and neck, liver or kidney cancer. Sequencing was performed on CD4+ or CD8+ T cells sorted from blood, taken in a trial of the OX40 agonist ivuxolimab. CDR3 nucleotides: TGTGCCAGCTCCAACGACAGGACCCCCTACGAGCAGTACTTC. It yields the protein CASSNDRTPYEQYF.